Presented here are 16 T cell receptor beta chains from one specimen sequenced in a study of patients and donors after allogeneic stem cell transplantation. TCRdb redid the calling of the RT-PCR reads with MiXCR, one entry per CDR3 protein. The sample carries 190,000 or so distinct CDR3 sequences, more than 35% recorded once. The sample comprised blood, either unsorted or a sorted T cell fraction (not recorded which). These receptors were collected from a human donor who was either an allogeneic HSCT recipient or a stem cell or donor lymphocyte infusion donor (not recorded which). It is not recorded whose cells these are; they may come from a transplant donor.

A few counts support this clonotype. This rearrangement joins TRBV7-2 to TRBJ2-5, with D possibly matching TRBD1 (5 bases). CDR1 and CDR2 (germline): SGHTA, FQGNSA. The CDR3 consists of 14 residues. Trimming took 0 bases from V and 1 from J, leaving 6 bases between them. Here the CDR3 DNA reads TGTGCCAGCAGCTTAGCCAGGGCCCAAGAGACCCAGTACTTC. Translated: CASSLARAQETQYF.

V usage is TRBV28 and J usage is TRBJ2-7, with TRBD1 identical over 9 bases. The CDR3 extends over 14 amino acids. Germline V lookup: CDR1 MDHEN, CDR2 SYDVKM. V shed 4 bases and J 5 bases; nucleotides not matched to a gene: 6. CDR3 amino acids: CASSSPGTGNEQYF. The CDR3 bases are TGTGCCAGCAGTTCCCCCGGGACAGGGAACGAGCAGTACTTC.

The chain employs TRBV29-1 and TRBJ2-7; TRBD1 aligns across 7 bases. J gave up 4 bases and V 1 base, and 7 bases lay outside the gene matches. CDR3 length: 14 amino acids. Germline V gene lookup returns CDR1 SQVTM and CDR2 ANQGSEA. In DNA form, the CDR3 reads TGCAGCGTTGAAGTGCCGGGACAGCAATACGAGCAGTACTTC. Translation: CSVEVPGQQYEQYF.

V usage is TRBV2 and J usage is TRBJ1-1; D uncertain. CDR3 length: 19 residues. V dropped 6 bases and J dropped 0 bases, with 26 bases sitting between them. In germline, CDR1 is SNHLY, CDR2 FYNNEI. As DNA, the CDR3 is TGTGCCAGCAGGGAGATACTTGGCGTACAGACGAGAATGAACACTGAAGCTTTCTTT. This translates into CASREILGVQTRMNTEAFF.

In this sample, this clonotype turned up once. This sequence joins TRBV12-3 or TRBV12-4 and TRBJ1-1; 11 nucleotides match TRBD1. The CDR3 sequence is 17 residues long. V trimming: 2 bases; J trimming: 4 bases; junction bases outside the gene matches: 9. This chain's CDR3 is CASSLFGTGGSGTEAFF. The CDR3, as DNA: TGTGCCAGCAGTTTATTTGGGACAGGGGGAAGCGGCACTGAAGCTTTCTTT.

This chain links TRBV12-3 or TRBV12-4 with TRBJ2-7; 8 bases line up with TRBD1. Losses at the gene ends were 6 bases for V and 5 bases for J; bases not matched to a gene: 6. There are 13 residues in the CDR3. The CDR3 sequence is CASRQGVVHEQYF. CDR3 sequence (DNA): TGTGCCAGCAGACAGGGGGTAGTCCACGAGCAGTACTTC.

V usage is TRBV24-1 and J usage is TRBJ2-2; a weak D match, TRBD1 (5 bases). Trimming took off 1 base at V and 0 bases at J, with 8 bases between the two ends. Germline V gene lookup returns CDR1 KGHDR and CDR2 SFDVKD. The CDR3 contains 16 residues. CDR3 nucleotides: TGTGCCACCAGTGATTTAGTGACAGCGAACACCGGGGAGCTGTTTTTT. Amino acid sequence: CATSDLVTANTGELFF.

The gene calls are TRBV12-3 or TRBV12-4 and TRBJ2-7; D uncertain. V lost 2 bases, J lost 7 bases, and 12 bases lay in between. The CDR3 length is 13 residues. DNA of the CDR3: TGTGCCAGCAGTTTATCGTACGCAAGGGAGCAGTACTTC. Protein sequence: CASSLSYAREQYF.

For the CDR3, the DNA is TGCAGCGTCGGGACAGGACCTACCTACGAGCAGTACTTC. This codes for CSVGTGPTYEQYF. V gene TRBV29-1 combines with J gene TRBJ2-7; 8 nucleotides agree with TRBD1. V was pared by 6 bases and J by 2 bases, with 6 bases of the junction left unmatched. The germline gives CDR1 SQVTM, CDR2 ANQGSEA. The length of the CDR3 is 13 residues.

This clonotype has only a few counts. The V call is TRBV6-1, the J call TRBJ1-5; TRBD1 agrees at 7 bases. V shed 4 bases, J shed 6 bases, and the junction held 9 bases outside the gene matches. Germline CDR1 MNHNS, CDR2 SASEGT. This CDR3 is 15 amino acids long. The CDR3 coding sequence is TGTGCCAGCAGTGCGCGACAGGGTCACGTTCAGCCCCAGCATTTT. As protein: CASSARQGHVQPQHF.

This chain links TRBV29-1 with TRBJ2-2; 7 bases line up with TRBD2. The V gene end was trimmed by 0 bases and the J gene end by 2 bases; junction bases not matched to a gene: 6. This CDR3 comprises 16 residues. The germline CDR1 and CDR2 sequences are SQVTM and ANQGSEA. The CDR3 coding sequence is TGCAGCGTTGAAGAAACCAGCGGGGCTAACACCGGGGAGCTGTTTTTT. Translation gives CSVEETSGANTGELFF.

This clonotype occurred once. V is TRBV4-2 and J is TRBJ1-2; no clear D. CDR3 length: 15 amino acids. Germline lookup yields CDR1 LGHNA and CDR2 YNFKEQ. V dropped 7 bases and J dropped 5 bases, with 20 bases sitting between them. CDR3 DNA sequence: TGTGCCAGCAAAGAGGCCCACCGAGACTCGTATGGCTACACCTTC. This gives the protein CASKEAHRDSYGYTF.

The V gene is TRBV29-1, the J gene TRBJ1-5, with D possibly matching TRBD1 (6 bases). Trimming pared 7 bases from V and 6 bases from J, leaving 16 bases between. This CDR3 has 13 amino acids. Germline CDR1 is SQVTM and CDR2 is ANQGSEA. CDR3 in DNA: TGCAGCGCCCAGGCAGGGGTGGGTCAGCCCCAGCATTTT. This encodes CSAQAGVGQPQHF. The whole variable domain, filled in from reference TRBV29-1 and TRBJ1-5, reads SAVISQKPSRDICQRGTSLTIQCQVDSQVTMMFWYRQQPGQSLTLIATANQGSEATYESGFVIDKFPISRPNLTFSTLTVSNMSPEDSSIYLCSAQAGVGQPQHFGDGTRLSIL.

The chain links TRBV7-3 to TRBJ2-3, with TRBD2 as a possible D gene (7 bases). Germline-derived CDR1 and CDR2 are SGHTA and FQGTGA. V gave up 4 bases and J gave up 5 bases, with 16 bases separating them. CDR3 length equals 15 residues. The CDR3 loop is CASSSGGGARDTQYF. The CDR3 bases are TGTGCCAGCAGCTCAGGTGGGGGGGCCAGAGATACGCAGTATTTT.

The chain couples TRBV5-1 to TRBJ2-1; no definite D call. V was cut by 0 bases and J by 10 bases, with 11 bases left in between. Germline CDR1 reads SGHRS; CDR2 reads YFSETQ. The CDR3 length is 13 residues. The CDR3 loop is CASSLGASGEQFF. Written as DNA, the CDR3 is TGCGCCAGCAGCTTGGGGGCTTCTGGCGAGCAGTTCTTC. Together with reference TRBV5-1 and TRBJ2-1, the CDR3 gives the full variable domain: KAGVTQTPRYLIKTRGQQVTLSCSPISGHRSVSWYQQTPGQGLQFLFEYFSETQRNKGNFPGRFSGRQFSNSRSEMNVSTLELGDSALYLCASSLGASGEQFFGPGTRLTVL.

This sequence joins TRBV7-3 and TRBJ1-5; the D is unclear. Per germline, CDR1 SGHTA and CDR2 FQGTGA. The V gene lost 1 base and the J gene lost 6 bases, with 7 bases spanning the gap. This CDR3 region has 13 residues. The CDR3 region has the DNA TGTGCCAGCAGCTTAAGCCCTCTTCAGCCCCAGCATTTT. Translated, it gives CASSLSPLQPQHF.